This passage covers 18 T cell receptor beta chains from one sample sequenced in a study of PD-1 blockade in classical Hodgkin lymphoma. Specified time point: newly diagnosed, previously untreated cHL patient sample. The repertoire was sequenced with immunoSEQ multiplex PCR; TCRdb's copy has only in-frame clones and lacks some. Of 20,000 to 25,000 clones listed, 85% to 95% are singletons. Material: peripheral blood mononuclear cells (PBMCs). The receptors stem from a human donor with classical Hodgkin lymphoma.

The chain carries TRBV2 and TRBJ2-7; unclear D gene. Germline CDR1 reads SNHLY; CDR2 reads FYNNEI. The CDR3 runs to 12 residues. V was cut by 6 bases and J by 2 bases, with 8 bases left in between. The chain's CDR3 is CASSVGPYEQYF. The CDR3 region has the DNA TGTGCCAGCAGCGTCGGACCCTACGAGCAGTACTTC.

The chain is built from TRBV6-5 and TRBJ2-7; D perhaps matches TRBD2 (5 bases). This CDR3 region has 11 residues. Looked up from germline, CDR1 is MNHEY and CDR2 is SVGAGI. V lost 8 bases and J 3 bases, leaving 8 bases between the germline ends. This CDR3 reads CASGRGYEQYF. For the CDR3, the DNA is TGTGCCAGCGGTCGGGGCTACGAGCAGTACTTC.

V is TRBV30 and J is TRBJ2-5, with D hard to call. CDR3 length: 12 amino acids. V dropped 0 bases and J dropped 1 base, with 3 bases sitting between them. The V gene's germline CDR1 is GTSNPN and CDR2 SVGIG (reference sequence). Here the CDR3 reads CAWSVLQETQYF. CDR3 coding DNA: TGTGCCTGGAGTGTACTCCAAGAGACCCAGTACTTC.

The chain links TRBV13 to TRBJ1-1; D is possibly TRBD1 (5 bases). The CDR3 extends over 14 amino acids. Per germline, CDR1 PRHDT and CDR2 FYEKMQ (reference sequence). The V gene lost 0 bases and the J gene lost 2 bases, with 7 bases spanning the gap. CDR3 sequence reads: CASSLGQGNTEAFF. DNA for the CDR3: TGTGCCAGCAGCTTAGGGCAGGGAAACACTGAAGCTTTCTTT. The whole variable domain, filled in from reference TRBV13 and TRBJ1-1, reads AAGVIQSPRHLIKEKRETATLKCYPIPRHDTVYWYQQGPGQDPQFLISFYEKMQSDKGSIPDRFSAQQFSDYHSELNMSSLELGDSALYFCASSLGQGNTEAFFGQGTRLTVV.

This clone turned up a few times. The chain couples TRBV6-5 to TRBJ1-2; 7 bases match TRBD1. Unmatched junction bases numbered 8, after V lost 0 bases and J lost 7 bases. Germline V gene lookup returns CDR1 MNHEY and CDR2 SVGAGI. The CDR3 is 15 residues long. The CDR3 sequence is CASSYSQGRVSGYTF. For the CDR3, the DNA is TGTGCCAGCAGTTACTCACAGGGGCGCGTTAGTGGCTACACCTTC.

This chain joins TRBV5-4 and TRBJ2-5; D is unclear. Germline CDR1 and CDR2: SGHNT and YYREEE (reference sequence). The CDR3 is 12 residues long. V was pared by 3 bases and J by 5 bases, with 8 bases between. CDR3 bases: TGTGCCAGCAGCTACCTTGGCGAGACCCAGTACTTC. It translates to CASSYLGETQYF.

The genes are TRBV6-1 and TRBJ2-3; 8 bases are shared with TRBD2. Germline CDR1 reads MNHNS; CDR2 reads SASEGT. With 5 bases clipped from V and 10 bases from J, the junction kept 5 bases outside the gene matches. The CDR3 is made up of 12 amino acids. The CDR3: CASSPGLASQYF. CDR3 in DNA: TGTGCCAGCAGTCCTGGACTAGCCTCGCAGTATTTT.

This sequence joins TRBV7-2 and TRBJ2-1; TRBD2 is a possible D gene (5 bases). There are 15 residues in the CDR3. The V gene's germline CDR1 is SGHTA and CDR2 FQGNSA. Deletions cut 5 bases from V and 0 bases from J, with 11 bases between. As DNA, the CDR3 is TGTGCCAGCAGCCTGGACTGGAGCTCCTACAATGAGCAGTTCTTC. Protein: CASSLDWSSYNEQFF.

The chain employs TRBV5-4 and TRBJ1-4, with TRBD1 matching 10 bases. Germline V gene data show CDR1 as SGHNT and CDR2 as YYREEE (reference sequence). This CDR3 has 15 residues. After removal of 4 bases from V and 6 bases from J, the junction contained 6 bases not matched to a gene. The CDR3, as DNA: TGTGCCAGCAGCCGGACAGGGGGAGGGGATGAAAAACTGTTTTTT. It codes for CASSRTGGGDEKLFF.

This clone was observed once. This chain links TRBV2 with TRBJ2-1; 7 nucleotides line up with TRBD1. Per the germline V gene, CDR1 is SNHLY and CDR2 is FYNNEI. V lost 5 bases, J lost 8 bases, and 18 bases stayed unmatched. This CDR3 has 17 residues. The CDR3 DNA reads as TGTGCCAGCAGTCCCCCTAGGACAGGCCCCTCCCGGGATGAGCAGTTCTTC. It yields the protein CASSPPRTGPSRDEQFF.

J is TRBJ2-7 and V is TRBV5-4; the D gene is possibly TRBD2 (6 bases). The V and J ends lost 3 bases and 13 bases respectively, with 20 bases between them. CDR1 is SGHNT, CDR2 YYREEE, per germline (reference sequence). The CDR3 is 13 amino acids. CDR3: CASSSPPIGGGYF. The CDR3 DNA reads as TGTGCCAGCAGCTCCCCCCCCATCGGGGGAGGTTACTTC.

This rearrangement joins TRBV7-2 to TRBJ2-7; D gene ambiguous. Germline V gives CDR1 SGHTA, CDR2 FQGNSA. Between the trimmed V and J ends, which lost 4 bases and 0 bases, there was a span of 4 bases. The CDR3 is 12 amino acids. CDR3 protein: CASSYSSYEQYF. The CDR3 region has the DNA TGTGCCAGCAGCTACAGCTCCTACGAGCAGTACTTC.

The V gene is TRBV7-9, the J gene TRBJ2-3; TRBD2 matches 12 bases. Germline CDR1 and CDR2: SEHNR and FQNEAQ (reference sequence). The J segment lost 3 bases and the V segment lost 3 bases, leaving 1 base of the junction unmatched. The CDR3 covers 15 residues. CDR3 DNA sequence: TGTGCCAGCAGCTTCGGACTAGCGGGGACAGATACGCAGTATTTT. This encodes CASSFGLAGTDTQYF.

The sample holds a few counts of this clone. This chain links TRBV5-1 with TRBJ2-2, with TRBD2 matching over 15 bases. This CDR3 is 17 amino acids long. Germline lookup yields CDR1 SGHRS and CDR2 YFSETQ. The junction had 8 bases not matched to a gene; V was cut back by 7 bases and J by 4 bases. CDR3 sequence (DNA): TGCGCCAGCGCCCGGACTAGCGGGGGGGCGCCCACCGGGGAGCTGTTTTTT. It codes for CASARTSGGAPTGELFF.

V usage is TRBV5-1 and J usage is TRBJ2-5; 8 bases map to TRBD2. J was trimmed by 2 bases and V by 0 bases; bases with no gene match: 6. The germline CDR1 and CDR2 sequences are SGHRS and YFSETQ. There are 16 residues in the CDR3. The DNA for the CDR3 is TGCGCCAGCAGCTTGGGCCTAGCGGGCTGGCAAGAGACCCAGTACTTC. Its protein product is CASSLGLAGWQETQYF. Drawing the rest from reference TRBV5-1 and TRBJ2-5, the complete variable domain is KAGVTQTPRYLIKTRGQQVTLSCSPISGHRSVSWYQQTPGQGLQFLFEYFSETQRNKGNFPGRFSGRQFSNSRSEMNVSTLELGDSALYLCASSLGLAGWQETQYFGPGTRLLVL.

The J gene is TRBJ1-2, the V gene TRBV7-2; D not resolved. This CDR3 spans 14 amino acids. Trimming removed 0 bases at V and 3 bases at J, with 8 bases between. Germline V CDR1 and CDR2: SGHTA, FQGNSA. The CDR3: CASSLASADYGYTF. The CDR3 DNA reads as TGTGCCAGCAGCTTAGCGTCGGCTGACTATGGCTACACCTTC.

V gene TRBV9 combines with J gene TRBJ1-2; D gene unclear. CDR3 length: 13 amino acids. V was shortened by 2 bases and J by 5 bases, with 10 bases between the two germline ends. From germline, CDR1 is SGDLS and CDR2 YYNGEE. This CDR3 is CASSVGRDYGYTF. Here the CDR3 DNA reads TGTGCCAGCAGCGTCGGACGAGATTATGGCTACACCTTC.

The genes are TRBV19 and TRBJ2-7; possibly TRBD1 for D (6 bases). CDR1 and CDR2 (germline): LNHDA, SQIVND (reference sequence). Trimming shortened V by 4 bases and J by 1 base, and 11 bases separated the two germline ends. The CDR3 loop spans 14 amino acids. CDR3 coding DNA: TGTGCCAGTAGTAGGGACACCGATTCCTACGAGCAGTACTTC. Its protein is CASSRDTDSYEQYF.